These T cell receptor beta chains were read from a single sample in a study of human T cells and chemical hapten exposure. TCRdb recomputed calls from the RACE reads with MiXCR, one row per CDR3 protein. The table has some 79,000 distinct CDR3 sequences, over 6% seen once; the top ten hold 1.5% to 1.9%. Sequenced here: whole blood, sampled in connection with sensitization to the hapten diphenylcyclopropenone (DPC). The source is a woman in her 30s with alopecia areata. Some clones in this sample may be carry-over from other donors' samples. Both conserved end residues are part of each CDR3. The order of the fields is clone size, V gene, J gene, D gene, CDR3 protein, CDR3 DNA. A D gene is named only where the DNA matches it firmly. Clone sizes are given selectively: once, few, many, or a class where the clone is expanded.

clone_size: many
v_call: TRBV14
j_call: TRBJ1-1
d_call: TRBD1
cdr3_aa: CASSGGRGESFF
cdr3_nt: TGTGCCAGCAGCGGGGGCAGGGGGGAATCTTTCTTT

clone_size: .
v_call: TRBV30
j_call: TRBJ1-3
d_call: .
cdr3_aa: CAWSPPDVRRRIYF
cdr3_nt: TGTGCCTGGAGCCCACCGGACGTCCGAAGGCGGATATATTTT

clone_size: .
v_call: TRBV7-2
j_call: TRBJ1-1
d_call: .
cdr3_aa: CASSPQSGAVNTEAFF
cdr3_nt: TGTGCCAGCAGCCCTCAGTCCGGGGCCGTGAACACTGAAGCTTTCTTT

clone_size: few
v_call: TRBV12-3/TRBV12-4
j_call: TRBJ2-7
d_call: .
cdr3_aa: CASSLVGHEQYF
cdr3_nt: TGTGCCAGCAGTTTGGTGGGCCACGAGCAGTACTTC

clone_size: many
v_call: TRBV3-1
j_call: TRBJ2-3
d_call: TRBD2
cdr3_aa: CASSQEAGLSSSRRTDTQYF
cdr3_nt: TGTGCCAGCAGCCAAGAAGCGGGACTAAGTTCTAGCCGTCGCACAGATACGCAGTATTTT

clone_size: many
v_call: TRBV21-1
j_call: TRBJ2-7
d_call: .
cdr3_aa: CASTPTGEESPKEQYF
cdr3_nt: TGTGCCAGCACCCCGACAGGGGAGGAATCCCCAAAGGAGCAGTACTTC

clone_size: few
v_call: TRBV18
j_call: TRBJ1-5
d_call: TRBD1
cdr3_aa: CASRGQEDNQPQHF
cdr3_nt: TGTGCCAGCCGCGGACAGGAGGACAATCAGCCCCAGCATTTT

clone_size: .
v_call: TRBV6-5
j_call: TRBJ1-1
d_call: .
cdr3_aa: CASSYTEAFF
cdr3_nt: TGTGCCAGCAGTTACACTGAAGCTTTCTTT

clone_size: few
v_call: TRBV18
j_call: TRBJ1-1
d_call: .
cdr3_aa: CASSPLQEVEAFF
cdr3_nt: TGTGCCAGCTCACCACTACAGGAGGTTGAAGCTTTCTTT

clone_size: few
v_call: TRBV29-1
j_call: TRBJ1-1
d_call: .
cdr3_aa: CSVVSGTGTEAFF
cdr3_nt: TGCAGCGTTGTCTCAGGCACGGGCACTGAAGCTTTCTTT

clone_size: many
v_call: TRBV25-1
j_call: TRBJ1-3
d_call: .
cdr3_aa: CASSVRDTIYF
cdr3_nt: TGTGCCAGCAGTGTCCGCGACACCATATATTTT

clone_size: many
v_call: TRBV7-9
j_call: TRBJ2-4
d_call: .
cdr3_aa: CASSHPLAKNIQYF
cdr3_nt: TGTGCCAGCTCTCACCCACTAGCCAAAAACATTCAGTACTTC

clone_size: .
v_call: TRBV14
j_call: TRBJ1-1
d_call: .
cdr3_aa: CASSQVSAGAAFF
cdr3_nt: TGTGCCAGCAGCCAAGTATCGGCAGGGGCAGCTTTCTTT

clone_size: .
v_call: TRBV6-5
j_call: TRBJ2-5
d_call: TRBD1
cdr3_aa: CASSDTGTGGRETQYF
cdr3_nt: TGTGCCAGCAGTGATACCGGGACAGGGGGTCGGGAGACCCAGTACTTC

clone_size: many
v_call: TRBV20-1
j_call: TRBJ1-2
d_call: .
cdr3_aa: CSATPYAGTVLANYGYTF
cdr3_nt: TGCAGTGCTACCCCCTACGCGGGTACAGTGTTAGCTAACTATGGCTACACCTTC

clone_size: few
v_call: TRBV20-1
j_call: TRBJ1-2
d_call: .
cdr3_aa: CSAQPYREANYGYTF
cdr3_nt: TGCAGTGCACAACCGTACAGGGAGGCTAACTATGGCTACACCTTC

clone_size: .
v_call: TRBV5-8
j_call: TRBJ1-5
d_call: .
cdr3_aa: CASSLSGSGEPQHF
cdr3_nt: TGTGCCAGCAGCCTCTCCGGATCAGGGGAGCCCCAGCATTTT

clone_size: .
v_call: TRBV27
j_call: TRBJ1-1
d_call: .
cdr3_aa: CASSLLIRGGRTEAFF
cdr3_nt: TGTGCCAGCAGTTTATTAATCAGGGGAGGTCGGACTGAAGCTTTCTTT

clone_size: .
v_call: TRBV7-7
j_call: TRBJ2-3
d_call: .
cdr3_aa: CASSPGTIPDTQYF
cdr3_nt: TGTGCTAGCAGCCCGGGGACAATCCCAGATACGCAGTATTTT

clone_size: .
v_call: TRBV30
j_call: TRBJ1-6
d_call: TRBD1
cdr3_aa: CAWETGSTYNSPLHF
cdr3_nt: TGTGCCTGGGAGACAGGGAGTACCTATAATTCACCCCTCCACTTT

clone_size: many
v_call: TRBV7-2
j_call: TRBJ2-1
d_call: .
cdr3_aa: CASPLRRGRGYNEQFF
cdr3_nt: TGTGCCAGCCCTCTGAGGCGGGGGCGCGGGTACAATGAGCAGTTCTTC

clone_size: many
v_call: TRBV2
j_call: TRBJ1-1
d_call: .
cdr3_aa: CASTPPGSEAFF
cdr3_nt: TGTGCCAGCACCCCCCCAGGCAGTGAAGCTTTCTTT

clone_size: few
v_call: TRBV5-6
j_call: TRBJ1-1
d_call: TRBD1
cdr3_aa: CASSWDSVNTEAFF
cdr3_nt: TGTGCCAGCAGCTGGGACAGCGTGAACACTGAAGCTTTCTTT

clone_size: few
v_call: TRBV7-7
j_call: TRBJ2-1
d_call: TRBD2
cdr3_aa: CASSLGVVGGASEQFF
cdr3_nt: TGTGCCAGCAGCTTAGGGGTTGTCGGGGGGGCGTCTGAGCAGTTCTTC

clone_size: many
v_call: TRBV20-1
j_call: TRBJ2-7
d_call: .
cdr3_aa: CSVGQGTYEQYF
cdr3_nt: TGCAGTGTCGGTCAGGGAACCTACGAGCAGTACTTC

clone_size: many
v_call: TRBV28
j_call: TRBJ2-1
d_call: TRBD2
cdr3_aa: CASSLAGGRNEQFF
cdr3_nt: TGTGCCAGCAGTTTAGCGGGGGGACGGAATGAGCAGTTCTTC

clone_size: .
v_call: TRBV30
j_call: TRBJ1-5
d_call: .
cdr3_aa: CAWSAGGRNQPQHF
cdr3_nt: TGTGCCTGGAGTGCGGGAGGGAGGAACCAGCCCCAGCATTTT

clone_size: many
v_call: TRBV3-1
j_call: TRBJ2-3
d_call: .
cdr3_aa: CASSQGSSGDTQYF
cdr3_nt: TGTGCCAGCAGCCAAGGAAGCAGCGGGGATACGCAGTATTTT

clone_size: many
v_call: TRBV18
j_call: TRBJ1-1
d_call: .
cdr3_aa: CASSPDREAFF
cdr3_nt: TGTGCCAGCTCACCAGACAGGGAAGCTTTCTTT

clone_size: .
v_call: TRBV30
j_call: TRBJ2-2
d_call: .
cdr3_aa: CAWSRAGELFF
cdr3_nt: TGTGCCTGGAGTAGGGCCGGGGAGCTGTTTTTT

clone_size: .
v_call: TRBV20-1
j_call: TRBJ2-3
d_call: TRBD2
cdr3_aa: CSASRAGSRTDTQYF
cdr3_nt: TGCAGTGCTAGCCGAGCGGGGTCAAGAACAGATACGCAGTATTTT

clone_size: few
v_call: TRBV18
j_call: TRBJ2-1
d_call: .
cdr3_aa: CASSPVAGADEQFF
cdr3_nt: TGTGCCAGCTCACCGGTCGCAGGGGCCGATGAGCAGTTCTTC

clone_size: .
v_call: TRBV14
j_call: TRBJ2-1
d_call: TRBD2
cdr3_aa: CASSQLRVPTGVTTSGAHNEQFF
cdr3_nt: TGTGCCAGCAGCCAACTAAGGGTCCCGACAGGGGTCACAACTAGCGGGGCCCACAATGAGCAGTTCTTC

clone_size: many
v_call: TRBV20-1
j_call: TRBJ1-2
d_call: .
cdr3_aa: CSAREGTYGYTF
cdr3_nt: TGCAGTGCTAGAGAGGGTACCTATGGCTACACCTTC

clone_size: many
v_call: TRBV29-1
j_call: TRBJ2-1
d_call: .
cdr3_aa: CSVLPPIVVWGNEQFF
cdr3_nt: TGCAGCGTCCTGCCCCCTATAGTGGTTTGGGGCAATGAGCAGTTCTTC

clone_size: many
v_call: TRBV5-4
j_call: TRBJ2-1
d_call: TRBD2
cdr3_aa: CASSPAGTSGPHYNEQFF
cdr3_nt: TGTGCCAGCAGCCCCGCCGGGACTAGCGGACCTCACTACAATGAGCAGTTCTTC

clone_size: many
v_call: TRBV2
j_call: TRBJ2-1
d_call: TRBD1
cdr3_aa: CASSEEGDSSYNEQFF
cdr3_nt: TGTGCCAGCAGTGAAGAAGGGGACAGCTCCTACAATGAGCAGTTCTTC

clone_size: .
v_call: TRBV5-1
j_call: TRBJ1-1
d_call: .
cdr3_aa: CASSLDPGTSEAFF
cdr3_nt: TGCGCCAGCAGCTTGGATCCGGGGACAAGTGAAGCTTTCTTT

clone_size: .
v_call: TRBV12-3/TRBV12-4
j_call: TRBJ2-1
d_call: .
cdr3_aa: CASSLEQHSYNEQFF
cdr3_nt: TGTGCCAGCAGTTTAGAGCAGCACTCCTACAATGAGCAGTTCTTC

clone_size: many
v_call: TRBV2
j_call: TRBJ1-6
d_call: .
cdr3_aa: CASSDSGEVSPLHF
cdr3_nt: TGTGCCAGCAGTGATTCAGGGGAGGTTTCACCCCTCCACTTT

clone_size: .
v_call: TRBV29-1
j_call: TRBJ2-3
d_call: TRBD1
cdr3_aa: CSATYRDRVRDTQYF
cdr3_nt: TGCAGCGCGACGTACCGGGACAGGGTCCGAGATACGCAGTATTTT

clone_size: .
v_call: TRBV5-1
j_call: TRBJ1-4
d_call: .
cdr3_aa: CANRDEQTTNEKLFF
cdr3_nt: TGCGCCAACAGGGACGAACAGACAACTAATGAAAAACTGTTTTTT

clone_size: .
v_call: TRBV6-5
j_call: TRBJ1-4
d_call: .
cdr3_aa: CASRLGGGSGEKLFF
cdr3_nt: TGTGCCAGCAGGCTAGGGGGGGGCAGTGGTGAAAAACTGTTTTTT

clone_size: many
v_call: TRBV11-2
j_call: TRBJ2-3
d_call: TRBD2
cdr3_aa: CASRTPGTSYKTQYF
cdr3_nt: TGTGCCAGCAGAACCCCCGGGACTAGTTATAAGACGCAGTATTTT

clone_size: many
v_call: TRBV10-3
j_call: TRBJ2-7
d_call: .
cdr3_aa: CAISEILAEQYF
cdr3_nt: TGTGCCATCAGTGAAATTCTAGCGGAGCAGTACTTC

clone_size: few
v_call: TRBV18
j_call: TRBJ1-1
d_call: .
cdr3_aa: CASSPGLARQDNTEAFF
cdr3_nt: TGTGCCAGCTCACCCGGGTTGGCGAGACAGGATAACACTGAAGCTTTCTTT

clone_size: .
v_call: TRBV12-3/TRBV12-4
j_call: TRBJ1-4
d_call: .
cdr3_aa: CASSTLWGRDEKLFF
cdr3_nt: TGTGCCAGCAGTACACTATGGGGTCGGGATGAAAAACTGTTTTTT

clone_size: .
v_call: TRBV6-5
j_call: TRBJ1-1
d_call: .
cdr3_aa: CASSNKGRAFF
cdr3_nt: TGTGCCAGCAGTAATAAGGGGAGAGCTTTCTTT

clone_size: few
v_call: TRBV7-8
j_call: TRBJ1-5
d_call: .
cdr3_aa: CASSPREDRPGQPQHF
cdr3_nt: TGTGCCAGCAGCCCCCGCGAGGACCGCCCTGGTCAGCCCCAGCATTTT